These T cell receptor beta chains were read from a single sample in a study of blood T cell repertoires in COVID-19. TCRdb keeps only in-frame clones here, not all; method: immunoSEQ multiplex PCR. This sample has a few hundred thousand clones; roughly 87% occur once, and the top ten carry 6% to 7%. Material: PBMCs or T cells enriched from blood (not recorded which). The receptors derive from a woman aged 35 to 49 who had recovered from COVID-19. The CDR3 runs from the conserved cysteine through the conserved F or W. Fields, in order: D gene, V gene, J gene, clone size, CDR3 protein, CDR3 DNA. The D gene is left open where the match is weak. For some rows the clone size is stated as once, few or many, or as a class when expanded; others skip it.

D gene: TRBD1; V gene: TRBV28; J gene: TRBJ1-5; clone size: .; CDR3 protein: CASSLPPGQAIF; CDR3 DNA: TGTGCCAGCAGTTTACCCCCGGGACAGGCGATTTTT
D gene: .; V gene: TRBV2; J gene: TRBJ2-7; clone size: .; CDR3 protein: CASRWTVQYEQYF; CDR3 DNA: TGTGCCAGCAGATGGACAGTCCAGTACGAGCAGTACTTC
D gene: TRBD2; V gene: TRBV6-2/TRBV6-3; J gene: TRBJ2-5; clone size: .; CDR3 protein: CASSYSGGLADQETQYF; CDR3 DNA: TGTGCCAGCAGTTACTCGGGGGGACTAGCGGACCAAGAGACCCAGTACTTC
D gene: .; V gene: TRBV3-1/TRBV3-2; J gene: TRBJ1-2; clone size: few; CDR3 protein: CASSQGQYGYTF; CDR3 DNA: TGTGCCAGCAGCCAGGGGCAGTATGGCTACACCTTC
D gene: .; V gene: TRBV7-6; J gene: TRBJ1-4; clone size: once; CDR3 protein: CASARGEKLFF; CDR3 DNA: TGTGCCAGCGCAAGGGGTGAAAAACTGTTTTTT
D gene: TRBD1; V gene: TRBV4-1; J gene: TRBJ2-7; clone size: .; CDR3 protein: CASSRTGTGGDYEQYF; CDR3 DNA: TGCGCCAGCAGCCGGACCGGGACAGGGGGTGATTACGAGCAGTACTTC
D gene: .; V gene: TRBV7-3; J gene: TRBJ2-7; clone size: .; CDR3 protein: CASSFRQGYEQYF; CDR3 DNA: TGTGCCAGCAGCTTTCGTCAGGGCTACGAGCAGTACTTC
D gene: .; V gene: TRBV18; J gene: TRBJ2-3; clone size: once; CDR3 protein: CASSLRLDGDTQYF; CDR3 DNA: TGTGCCAGCTCACTTCGACTAGACGGAGATACGCAGTATTTT
D gene: .; V gene: TRBV7-2; J gene: TRBJ2-4; clone size: .; CDR3 protein: CASSLAPAGAKNIQYF; CDR3 DNA: TGTGCCAGCAGCTTAGCGCCGGCGGGAGCCAAAAACATTCAGTACTTC
D gene: TRBD2; V gene: TRBV18; J gene: TRBJ2-1; clone size: .; CDR3 protein: CASSPPGLAGGSYNEQFF; CDR3 DNA: TGTGCCAGCTCACCCCCGGGGCTAGCGGGAGGCTCCTACAATGAGCAGTTCTTC
D gene: .; V gene: TRBV9; J gene: TRBJ2-5; clone size: .; CDR3 protein: CASSSMGEGETQYF; CDR3 DNA: TGTGCCAGCAGCTCGATGGGTGAGGGAGAGACCCAGTACTTC
D gene: .; V gene: TRBV5-6; J gene: TRBJ1-2; clone size: .; CDR3 protein: CASRAGSPDGYTF; CDR3 DNA: TGTGCCAGCAGGGCAGGGTCGCCCGATGGCTACACCTTC
D gene: TRBD1; V gene: TRBV6-2/TRBV6-3; J gene: TRBJ1-1; clone size: .; CDR3 protein: CASSYNGRGTEAFF; CDR3 DNA: TGTGCCAGCAGTTACAACGGCAGGGGGACTGAAGCTTTCTTT
D gene: TRBD1; V gene: TRBV6-5; J gene: TRBJ1-3; clone size: .; CDR3 protein: CASTGVGNTIYF; CDR3 DNA: TGTGCCTCAACAGGGGTAGGAAACACCATATATTTT
D gene: TRBD1; V gene: TRBV2; J gene: TRBJ2-3; clone size: .; CDR3 protein: CASSELGQGTDTQYF; CDR3 DNA: TGTGCCAGCAGTGAACTTGGACAGGGAACAGATACGCAGTATTTT
D gene: TRBD1; V gene: TRBV9; J gene: TRBJ2-7; clone size: .; CDR3 protein: CASSQDDRGHEQYF; CDR3 DNA: TGTGCCAGCAGCCAAGACGACAGGGGTCACGAGCAGTACTTC
D gene: .; V gene: TRBV4-2; J gene: TRBJ2-7; clone size: .; CDR3 protein: CASSHRSGGQYF; CDR3 DNA: TGTGCCAGCAGCCATCGCTCCGGGGGGCAGTACTTC
D gene: .; V gene: TRBV28; J gene: TRBJ1-5; clone size: once; CDR3 protein: CASSLDTLGGQPQHF; CDR3 DNA: TGTGCCAGCAGTTTAGACACCCTCGGGGGTCAGCCCCAGCATTTT
D gene: TRBD1; V gene: TRBV19; J gene: TRBJ1-5; clone size: .; CDR3 protein: CASRLGTVTNQPQHF; CDR3 DNA: TGTGCCAGCCGCCTAGGGACAGTAACAAATCAGCCCCAGCATTTT
D gene: .; V gene: TRBV28; J gene: TRBJ2-7; clone size: .; CDR3 protein: CASSFGRGYEQYF; CDR3 DNA: TGTGCCAGCAGTTTCGGCAGGGGCTACGAGCAGTACTTC
D gene: TRBD1; V gene: TRBV6-5; J gene: TRBJ2-7; clone size: .; CDR3 protein: CASSRGQGANEQYF; CDR3 DNA: TGTGCCAGCAGCAGAGGACAGGGGGCCAACGAGCAGTACTTC
D gene: .; V gene: TRBV28; J gene: TRBJ2-7; clone size: .; CDR3 protein: CASSSYPGGIEQYF; CDR3 DNA: TGTGCCAGCAGCTCCTACCCCGGGGGAATCGAGCAGTACTTC
D gene: TRBD1; V gene: TRBV27; J gene: TRBJ2-6; clone size: .; CDR3 protein: CASSRLTGTGVSGANVLTF; CDR3 DNA: TGTGCCAGCAGTCGCCTTACCGGGACAGGGGTCTCTGGGGCCAACGTCCTGACTTTC
D gene: TRBD2; V gene: TRBV28; J gene: TRBJ2-5; clone size: .; CDR3 protein: CASSTTSDQETQYF; CDR3 DNA: TGTGCCAGCAGTACGACTAGCGACCAAGAGACCCAGTACTTC
D gene: TRBD2; V gene: TRBV20-1; J gene: TRBJ2-1; clone size: .; CDR3 protein: CSASVPAGGFYNEQFF; CDR3 DNA: TGCAGTGCTAGTGTTCCAGCGGGAGGTTTCTACAATGAGCAGTTCTTC
D gene: .; V gene: TRBV5-1; J gene: TRBJ2-7; clone size: once; CDR3 protein: CASSLSAGGYEQYF; CDR3 DNA: TGCGCCAGCAGCTTAAGCGCCGGAGGGTACGAGCAGTACTTC
D gene: TRBD1; V gene: TRBV4-3; J gene: TRBJ2-7; clone size: few; CDR3 protein: CASSRQGGDEQYF; CDR3 DNA: TGCGCCAGCAGCCGACAGGGGGGCGACGAGCAGTACTTC